This TCR beta chain came from a study of cytomegalovirus exposure and HLA in healthy donors. Per germline, CDR1 LNHNV and CDR2 YYDKDF (reference sequence). The V end lost 5 bases, the J end lost 5 bases, and 22 bases lay between the germline ends. There are 17 residues in the CDR3. In the PCR, 60 Vbeta and 13 Jbeta primers were used. Repertoires were generated with immunoSEQ multiplex PCR, while TCRdb's copy carries only in-frame clones and drops some. Among about 110,000 clones listed, roughly 67% were seen once. To note about this clone: Its antigen is currently unknown.

Study-wide points: Several of the most significant clusters appeared linked to common viral pathogens, based on a later analysis. The number of N-insertions in an Asian-associated ancestry cluster was reportedly below the approximately 600-donor mean in a later analysis. Segments of the TCR beta V type were, in most cases, productive about 87% or about 30% of the time in an earlier analysis.

The chain carries TRBV15 and TRBJ2-1; possible D gene TRBD1, 10 bases. The source is a man aged 40-50 years in good health and CMV-seronegative. Material: PBMCs. In DNA, the CDR3 is TGTGCCACCAGCCGACAGGGGGCGGGGGGGGATCACAATGAGCAGTTCTTC. It specifies CATSRQGAGGDHNEQFF.